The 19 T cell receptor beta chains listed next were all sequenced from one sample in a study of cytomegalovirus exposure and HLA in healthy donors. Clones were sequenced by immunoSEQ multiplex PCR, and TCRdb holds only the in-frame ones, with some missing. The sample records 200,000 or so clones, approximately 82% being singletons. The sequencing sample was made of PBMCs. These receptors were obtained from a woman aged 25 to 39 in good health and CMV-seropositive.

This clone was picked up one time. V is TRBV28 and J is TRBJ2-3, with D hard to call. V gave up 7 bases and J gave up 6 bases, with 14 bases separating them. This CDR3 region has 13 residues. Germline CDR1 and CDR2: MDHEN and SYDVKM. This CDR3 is CASTRNAADTQYF. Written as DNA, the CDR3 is TGTGCCAGCACCCGAAACGCTGCGGATACGCAGTATTTT.

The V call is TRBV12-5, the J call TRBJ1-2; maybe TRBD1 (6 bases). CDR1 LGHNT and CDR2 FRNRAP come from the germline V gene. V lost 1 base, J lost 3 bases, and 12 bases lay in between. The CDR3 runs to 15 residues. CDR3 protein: CASGLAPGAYYGYTF. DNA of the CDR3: TGTGCTAGTGGTTTGGCCCCAGGGGCTTACTATGGCTACACCTTC.

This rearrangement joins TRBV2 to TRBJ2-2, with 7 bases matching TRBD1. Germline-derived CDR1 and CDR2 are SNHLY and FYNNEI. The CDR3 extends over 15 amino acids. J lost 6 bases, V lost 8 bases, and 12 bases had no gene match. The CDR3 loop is CASGSFTGAPGELFF. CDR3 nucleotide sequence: TGTGCCAGCGGATCCTTTACAGGGGCCCCCGGGGAGCTGTTTTTT.

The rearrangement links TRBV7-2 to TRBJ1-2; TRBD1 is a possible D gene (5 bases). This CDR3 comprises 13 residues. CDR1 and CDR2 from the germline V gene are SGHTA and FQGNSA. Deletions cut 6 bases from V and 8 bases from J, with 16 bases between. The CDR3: CASSLPGGEGYTF. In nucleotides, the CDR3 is TGTGCCAGCAGTCTTCCTGGAGGGGAAGGCTACACCTTC.

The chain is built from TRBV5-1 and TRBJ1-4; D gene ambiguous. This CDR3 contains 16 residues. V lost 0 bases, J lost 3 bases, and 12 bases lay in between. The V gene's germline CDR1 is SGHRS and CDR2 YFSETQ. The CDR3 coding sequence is TGCGCCAGCAGCTTGGACGGGATGAAGTCTAATGAAAAACTGTTTTTT. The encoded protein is CASSLDGMKSNEKLFF. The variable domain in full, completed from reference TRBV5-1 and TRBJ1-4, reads KAGVTQTPRYLIKTRGQQVTLSCSPISGHRSVSWYQQTPGQGLQFLFEYFSETQRNKGNFPGRFSGRQFSNSRSEMNVSTLELGDSALYLCASSLDGMKSNEKLFFGSGTQLSVL.

The CDR3 here is CASSPGTSGTIVDEQYF. The CDR3 DNA reads as TGCGCCAGCAGCCCAGGGACTAGCGGGACAATCGTCGACGAGCAGTACTTC. The chain has TRBV5-1 and TRBJ2-7; 13 nucleotides agree with TRBD2. Germline V lookup: CDR1 SGHRS, CDR2 YFSETQ. J was trimmed by 5 bases and V by 4 bases; bases with no gene match: 12. The CDR3 is 17 amino acids.

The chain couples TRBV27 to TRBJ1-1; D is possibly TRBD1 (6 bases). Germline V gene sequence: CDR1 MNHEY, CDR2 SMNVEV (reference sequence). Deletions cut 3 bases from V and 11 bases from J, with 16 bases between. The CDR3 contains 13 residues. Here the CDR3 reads CASSFQDSSEAFF. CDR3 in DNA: TGTGCCAGCAGTTTTCAGGACAGTTCAGAGGCTTTCTTT.

The CDR3 loop reads CASSLSFGRLYEQFF. The CDR3 DNA is TGTGCCAGCAGTTTATCATTCGGGAGGCTCTATGAGCAGTTCTTC. This rearrangement joins TRBV27 to TRBJ2-1, with 7 bases that match TRBD2. V was pared by 0 bases and J by 8 bases, with 7 bases of the junction left unmatched. The CDR3 is made up of 15 amino acids. Germline loops: CDR1 MNHEY, CDR2 SMNVEV (reference sequence).

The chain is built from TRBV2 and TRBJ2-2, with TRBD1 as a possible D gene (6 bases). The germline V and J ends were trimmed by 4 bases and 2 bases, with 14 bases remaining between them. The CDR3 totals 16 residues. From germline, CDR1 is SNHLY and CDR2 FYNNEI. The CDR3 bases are TGTGCCAGCAGTGCCCGGACAGCCCTAAACACCGGGGAGCTGTTTTTT. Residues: CASSARTALNTGELFF.

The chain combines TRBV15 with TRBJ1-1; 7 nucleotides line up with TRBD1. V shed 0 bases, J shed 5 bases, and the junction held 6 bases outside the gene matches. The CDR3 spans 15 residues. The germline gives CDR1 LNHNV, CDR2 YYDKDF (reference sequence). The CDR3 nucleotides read TGTGCCACCAGCAGAGAGGAGGGGGCATTGACTGAAGCTTTCTTT. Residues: CATSREEGALTEAFF. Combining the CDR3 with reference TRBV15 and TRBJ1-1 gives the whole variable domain DAMVIQNPRYQVTQFGKPVTLSCSQTLNHNVMYWYQQKSSQAPKLLFHYYDKDFNNEADTPDNFQSRRPNTSFCFLDIRSPGLGDTAMYLCATSREEGALTEAFFGQGTRLTVV.

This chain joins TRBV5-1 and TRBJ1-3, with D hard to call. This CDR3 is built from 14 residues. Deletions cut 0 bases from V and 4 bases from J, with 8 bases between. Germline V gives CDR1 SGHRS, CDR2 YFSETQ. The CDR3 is CASSLGEFGNTIYF. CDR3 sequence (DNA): TGCGCCAGCAGCTTGGGGGAGTTCGGAAACACCATATATTTT.

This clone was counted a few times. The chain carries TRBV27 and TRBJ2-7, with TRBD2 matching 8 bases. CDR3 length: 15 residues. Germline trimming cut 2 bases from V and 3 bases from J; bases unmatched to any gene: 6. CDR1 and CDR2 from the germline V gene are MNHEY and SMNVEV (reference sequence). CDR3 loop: CASSLQSGTSYEQYF. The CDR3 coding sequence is TGTGCCAGCAGTTTACAATCCGGGACTAGCTACGAGCAGTACTTC.

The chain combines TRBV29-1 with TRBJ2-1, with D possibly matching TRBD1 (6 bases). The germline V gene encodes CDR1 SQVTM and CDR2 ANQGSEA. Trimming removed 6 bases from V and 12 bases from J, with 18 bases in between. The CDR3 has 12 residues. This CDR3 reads CSVKYLDRTQFF. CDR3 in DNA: TGCAGCGTGAAATACCTTGACAGGACGCAGTTCTTC.

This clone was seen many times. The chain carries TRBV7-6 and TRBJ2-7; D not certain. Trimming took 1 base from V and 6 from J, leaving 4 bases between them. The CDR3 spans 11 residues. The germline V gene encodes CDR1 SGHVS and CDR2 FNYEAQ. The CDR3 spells CASSLVGEQYF. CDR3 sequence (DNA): TGTGCCAGCAGCTTAGTCGGCGAGCAGTACTTC.

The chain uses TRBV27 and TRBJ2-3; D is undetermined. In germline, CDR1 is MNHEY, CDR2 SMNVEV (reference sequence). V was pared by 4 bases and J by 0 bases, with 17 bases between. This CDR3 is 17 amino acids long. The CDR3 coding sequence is TGTGCCAGCAGTTACCTCGATGAGCGAGCTAGCACAGATACGCAGTATTTT. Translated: CASSYLDERASTDTQYF.

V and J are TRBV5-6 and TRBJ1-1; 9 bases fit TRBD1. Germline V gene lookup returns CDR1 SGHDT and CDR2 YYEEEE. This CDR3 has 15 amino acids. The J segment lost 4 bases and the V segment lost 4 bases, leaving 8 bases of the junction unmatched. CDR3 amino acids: CASSQGQGGFTEAFF. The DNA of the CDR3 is TGTGCCAGCAGCCAGGGACAGGGAGGGTTCACTGAAGCTTTCTTT.

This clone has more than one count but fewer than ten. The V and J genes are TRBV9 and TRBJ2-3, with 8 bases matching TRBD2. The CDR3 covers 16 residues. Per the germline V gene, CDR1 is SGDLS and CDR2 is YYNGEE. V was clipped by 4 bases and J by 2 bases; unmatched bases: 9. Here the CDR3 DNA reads TGTGCCAGCAGCCTTTCGGGAGGGCATAACACAGATACGCAGTATTTT. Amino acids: CASSLSGGHNTDTQYF.

The CDR3 DNA reads as TGCGCCAGCAGCCAAGTAGCTCTCCCGTCTAATGGCTACACCTTC. It encodes CASSQVALPSNGYTF. The chain couples TRBV4-1 to TRBJ1-2, with unresolved D. Germline-derived CDR1 and CDR2 are MGHRA and YSYEKL. Trimming left V 1 base short and J 6 bases short, with 15 bases between. CDR3 length: 15 residues.

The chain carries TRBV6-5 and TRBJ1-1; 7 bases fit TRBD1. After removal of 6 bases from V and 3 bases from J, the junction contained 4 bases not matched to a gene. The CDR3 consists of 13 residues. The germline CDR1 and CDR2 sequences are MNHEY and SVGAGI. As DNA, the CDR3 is TGTGCCAGCAGACAGGGGAGGTACACTGAAGCTTTCTTT. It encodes CASRQGRYTEAFF.